Below, 23 T cell receptor gamma chains from the same sample are listed, as sequenced in a study of gamma-delta T cells after stem cell transplantation. TCRdb redid clone calling on the RT-PCR reads using CATT. The data show some 380 gamma-chain clones, around a sixth seen once. Sequenced input: gamma-delta T cells. The source of these receptors is a human donor. It is not recorded whose cells these are; they may come from a transplant donor.

Worth noting for this clone: A far larger clone is one nucleotide away, so this likely arose from a read error. The chain joins TRGV5 to TRGJ1 or TRGJ2. Per the germline V gene, CDR1 is VINAFY and CDR2 is YDVSNSKD. This CDR3 spans 12 amino acids. The CDR3 nucleotides are TGTGCCGCCTGGGACAGGCCTTATAAGAAACTCTTT. This encodes CAAWDRPYKKLF.

A few counts support this clone. A read error may be the cause here, since a much bigger clone is one base away. At the DNA level, this CDR3 is encoded by other sequences in the same sample as well. This chain links TRGV9 with TRGJP. There are 16 residues in the CDR3. CDR1 is GITISATS, CDR2 ISYDGTV, per germline (reference sequence). V shed 0 bases, J shed 5 bases, and the junction held 1 base outside the gene matches. CDR3 DNA: TGTGCCTTGTGGGAGGTGGAAGAGTTGGGCAAAAAAATCAAGGTATTT. Its protein product is CALWEVEELGKKIKVF.

This clone was seen only a few times. V and J are TRGV9 and TRGJP2. The V and J ends lost 2 bases and 0 bases, in that order; junction bases with no gene match: 0. CDR3 length: 14 residues. Germline V CDR1 and CDR2: GITISATS, ISYDGTV (reference sequence). The CDR3 spells CALWEDSSDWIKTF. CDR3 DNA: TGTGCCTTGTGGGAGGATAGTAGTGATTGGATCAAGACGTTT.

This clone was seen only a few times. A far larger clone differs by one base, so this is likely a read error. This specimen includes other DNA sequences encoding the same CDR3. CDR3 sequence (DNA): TGCGCCTTGTGGGAGGTGACAGAGTTGGGCAAAAAAATCAAGGTATTT. This encodes CALWEVTELGKKIKVF. This sequence joins TRGV9 and TRGJP. Germline values: CDR1 GITISATS, CDR2 ISYDGTV (reference sequence). The CDR3 totals 16 residues.

Details on this clone: A much larger clone differs by one base, so this may be a read error. V is TRGV9 and J is TRGJP. This CDR3 comprises 18 residues. The germline gives CDR1 GITISATS, CDR2 ISYDGTV (reference sequence). CDR3 bases: TGTGCCTTGTGGGAGGTCACATTTCAAGAGTTGGACAAAAAAATCAAGGTATTT. Translated, it gives CALWEVTFQELDKKIKVF.

This clone appeared a few times. This rearrangement joins TRGV9 to TRGJP. The CDR3 has 16 residues. CDR1 GITISATS and CDR2 ISYDGTV come from the germline V gene (reference sequence). The ends lost 0 bases at V and 8 bases at J; junction bases unmatched: 4. In DNA, the CDR3 is TGTGCCTTGTGGGAGGTGCAGAAGTTGGGCAAAAAAATCAAGGTATTT. Its protein is CALWEVQKLGKKIKVF.

Remarks on this clone: Since a far larger clone is one base different, this is likely a read error. This chain links TRGV9 with TRGJ1 or TRGJ2. The CDR3 is 16 residues long. Germline trimming cut 0 bases from V and 9 bases from J; bases unmatched to any gene: 17. The germline gives CDR1 GITISATS, CDR2 ISYDGTV (reference sequence). The CDR3 loop reads CALWEVTIHNVIKKLF. CDR3 sequence (DNA): TGTGCCTTGTGGGAGGTGACTATCCACAATGTCATTAAGAAACTCTTT.

For this clone: This may stem from a read error, because a much larger clone lies one nucleotide away. Other DNA sequences in this specimen translate into the identical CDR3. This chain connects TRGV9 to TRGJP. The V gene end was trimmed by 2 bases and the J gene end by 4 bases; junction bases not matched to a gene: 2. This CDR3 contains 16 residues. The germline V gene has CDR1 GITISATS and CDR2 ISYDGTV (reference sequence). The CDR3 DNA sequence: TGTGCCTTGTGGGAGGCTCAAGAGTTGGGCAAAAAAATCAAGGTATTT. Protein sequence: CALWEAQELGKKIKVF.

This clone was counted a few times. This may arise from a read error, as a much more abundant clone is one base away. The same CDR3 also results from other DNA sequences found in this sample. The chain employs TRGV9 and TRGJP. Germline loops: CDR1 GITISATS, CDR2 ISYDGTV (reference sequence). This CDR3 comprises 16 residues. The CDR3 sequence: CALWEVQGLGKKIKVF. The CDR3 bases are TGTGCCTTGTGGGAGGTGCAAGGGTTGGGCAAAAAAATCAAGGTATTT.

This clone came up a few times. This chain uses TRGV9 with TRGJP. The CDR3 is 16 residues long. J was trimmed by 9 bases and V by 2 bases; bases with no gene match: 7. CDR1 and CDR2 (germline): GITISATS, ISYDGTV (reference sequence). The CDR3 is CALWEAKGLGKKIKVF. The CDR3 DNA is TGTGCCTTGTGGGAGGCTAAGGGGTTGGGCAAAAAAATCAAGGTATTT.

By sample share, this clone is hyperexpanded (1% or more). The same CDR3 arises from other DNA sequences in this sample as well. The chain joins TRGV3 to TRGJP2. V shed 4 bases, J shed 11 bases, and the junction held 7 bases outside the gene matches. The germline V gene encodes CDR1 VTNTFY and CDR2 YDVSTARD (reference sequence). This CDR3 spans 12 amino acids. The CDR3, as DNA: TGTGCCACCTGGGAGGGAGGGTGGATCAAGACGTTT. It encodes CATWEGGWIKTF.

This clone was seen a handful of times. CDR3 loop: CALWGISELGKKIKVF. The CDR3 DNA sequence: TGTGCCTTGTGGGGAATCTCGGAGTTGGGCAAAAAAATCAAGGTATTT. The rearrangement links TRGV9 to TRGJP. V lost 5 bases and J lost 7; bases outside the gene matches: 8. The CDR3 contains 16 residues. The germline CDR1 and CDR2 sequences are GITISATS and ISYDGTV (reference sequence).

The sample holds one count of this clone. The CDR3 DNA is TGTGCCTTGTGGGTTAGGAACAGACGGTTCAAGATATTT. Its protein is CALWVRNRRFKIF. This chain joins TRGV9 and TRGJP1. V trimming: 5 bases; J trimming: 12 bases; junction bases outside the gene matches: 12. This CDR3 is 13 amino acids long. Looked up from germline, CDR1 is GITISATS and CDR2 is ISYDGTV (reference sequence).

The table lists this clone with a few counts. This probably arose from a read error, given a far larger clone one base away. This chain uses TRGV3 with TRGJ1 or TRGJ2. V trimming: 3 bases; J trimming: 2 bases; junction bases outside the gene matches: 7. The CDR3 sequence is 14 residues long. The germline CDR1 and CDR2 sequences are VTNTFY and YDVSTARD (reference sequence). Written as DNA, the CDR3 is TGTGCCACCTGGGACGCACGAGATTATTATAAGAAACTCTTT. Translated, it gives CATWDARDYYKKLF.

This clone appeared a few times. The mismatch at residue 5 between this DNA's translation and the TCRdb protein of a much larger clone likely reflects a read error; the protein shown is translated from the DNA. The chain recombines TRGV9 with TRGJ1 or TRGJ2. V lost 6 bases and J lost 2; bases outside the gene matches: 1. The CDR3 contains 11 residues. The germline V gene has CDR1 GITISATS and CDR2 ISYDGTV (reference sequence). This CDR3 reads CALWYYYKKLF. Here the CDR3 DNA reads TGTGCCTTGTGGTATTATTATAAGAAACTCTTT.

In its sample, this clone was seen a few times. A read error may explain this, as a much larger clone is one base away. This sample also contains other DNA sequences that code for the same CDR3. J is TRGJP and V is TRGV9. CDR3 size: 16 residues. The germline gives CDR1 GITISATS, CDR2 ISYDGTV (reference sequence). Trimming at V came to 1 base and at J to 4 bases, leaving 1 base not matched to a gene. The CDR3 here is CALWEVQELGKKIKVF. The CDR3 nucleotides read TGTGCCTTGTGGGAGGTTCAAGAGTTGGGCAAAAAAATCAAGGTATTT.

The gene calls are TRGV9 and TRGJP. CDR1 is GITISATS, CDR2 ISYDGTV, per germline (reference sequence). V shed 2 bases and J 4 bases; nucleotides not matched to a gene: 5. The CDR3 is 17 residues long. The CDR3 bases are TGTGCCTTGTGGGAGGCCTCTCAAGAGTTGGGCAAAAAAATCAAGGTATTT. Protein: CALWEASQELGKKIKVF.

This clone appeared a few times. The chain combines TRGV9 with TRGJP. The CDR3 sequence is 15 residues long. The V gene end was trimmed by 6 bases and the J gene end by 4 bases; junction bases not matched to a gene: 3. Germline V lookup: CDR1 GITISATS, CDR2 ISYDGTV (reference sequence). The CDR3 bases are TGTGCCTTGTGGTCTCAAGAGTTGGGCAAAAAAATCAAGGTATTT. Protein product: CALWSQELGKKIKVF.

This clone is large (0.1 to 1%) within its sample. Other DNA sequences of this sample code for an identical CDR3. V and J are TRGV9 and TRGJP. This CDR3 has 16 residues. The germline V gene has CDR1 GITISATS and CDR2 ISYDGTV (reference sequence). The J segment lost 6 bases and the V segment lost 1 base, leaving 3 bases of the junction unmatched. The CDR3 DNA is TGTGCCTTGTGGGAGGTCCGAGAGTTGGGCAAAAAAATCAAGGTATTT. Translating it yields CALWEVRELGKKIKVF.

Worth noting for this clone: One base separates it from a far larger clone, so it is likely a read error. The chain uses TRGV8 and TRGJ1 or TRGJ2. CDR1 and CDR2 from the germline V gene are VENAVY and YDSYNSRV. The CDR3 has 16 amino acids. The CDR3 is CTTWGSKLPNYYKKLF. CDR3 bases: TGTACCACCTGGGGCTCAAAACTACCGAATTATTATAAGAAACTCTTT.

This rearrangement joins TRGV9 to TRGJP1. The CDR3 runs to 16 residues. J gave up 0 bases and V 1 base, and 5 bases lay outside the gene matches. The germline V gene has CDR1 GITISATS and CDR2 ISYDGTV (reference sequence). In nucleotides, the CDR3 is TGTGCCTTGTGGGAGGTTTACAATACCACTGGTTGGTTCAAGATATTT. As protein: CALWEVYNTTGWFKIF.

This clone came up a few times. The rearrangement joins TRGV9 to TRGJP. V trimming: 3 bases; J trimming: 9 bases; junction bases outside the gene matches: 8. The CDR3 runs to 16 residues. In germline, CDR1 is GITISATS, CDR2 ISYDGTV (reference sequence). CDR3 sequence (DNA): TGTGCCTTGTGGGAGCGGTTTGGGTTGGGCAAAAAAATCAAGGTATTT. It specifies CALWERFGLGKKIKVF.

This chain joins TRGV2 and TRGJ1 or TRGJ2. There are 12 residues in the CDR3. The germline V gene encodes CDR1 EGSNGY and CDR2 YDSYNSKV. The V and J ends lost 0 bases and 10 bases, in that order; junction bases with no gene match: 6. The CDR3 nucleotides are TGTGCCACCTGGGACGGGCCAAGGAAGAAACTCTTT. The encoded protein is CATWDGPRKKLF.